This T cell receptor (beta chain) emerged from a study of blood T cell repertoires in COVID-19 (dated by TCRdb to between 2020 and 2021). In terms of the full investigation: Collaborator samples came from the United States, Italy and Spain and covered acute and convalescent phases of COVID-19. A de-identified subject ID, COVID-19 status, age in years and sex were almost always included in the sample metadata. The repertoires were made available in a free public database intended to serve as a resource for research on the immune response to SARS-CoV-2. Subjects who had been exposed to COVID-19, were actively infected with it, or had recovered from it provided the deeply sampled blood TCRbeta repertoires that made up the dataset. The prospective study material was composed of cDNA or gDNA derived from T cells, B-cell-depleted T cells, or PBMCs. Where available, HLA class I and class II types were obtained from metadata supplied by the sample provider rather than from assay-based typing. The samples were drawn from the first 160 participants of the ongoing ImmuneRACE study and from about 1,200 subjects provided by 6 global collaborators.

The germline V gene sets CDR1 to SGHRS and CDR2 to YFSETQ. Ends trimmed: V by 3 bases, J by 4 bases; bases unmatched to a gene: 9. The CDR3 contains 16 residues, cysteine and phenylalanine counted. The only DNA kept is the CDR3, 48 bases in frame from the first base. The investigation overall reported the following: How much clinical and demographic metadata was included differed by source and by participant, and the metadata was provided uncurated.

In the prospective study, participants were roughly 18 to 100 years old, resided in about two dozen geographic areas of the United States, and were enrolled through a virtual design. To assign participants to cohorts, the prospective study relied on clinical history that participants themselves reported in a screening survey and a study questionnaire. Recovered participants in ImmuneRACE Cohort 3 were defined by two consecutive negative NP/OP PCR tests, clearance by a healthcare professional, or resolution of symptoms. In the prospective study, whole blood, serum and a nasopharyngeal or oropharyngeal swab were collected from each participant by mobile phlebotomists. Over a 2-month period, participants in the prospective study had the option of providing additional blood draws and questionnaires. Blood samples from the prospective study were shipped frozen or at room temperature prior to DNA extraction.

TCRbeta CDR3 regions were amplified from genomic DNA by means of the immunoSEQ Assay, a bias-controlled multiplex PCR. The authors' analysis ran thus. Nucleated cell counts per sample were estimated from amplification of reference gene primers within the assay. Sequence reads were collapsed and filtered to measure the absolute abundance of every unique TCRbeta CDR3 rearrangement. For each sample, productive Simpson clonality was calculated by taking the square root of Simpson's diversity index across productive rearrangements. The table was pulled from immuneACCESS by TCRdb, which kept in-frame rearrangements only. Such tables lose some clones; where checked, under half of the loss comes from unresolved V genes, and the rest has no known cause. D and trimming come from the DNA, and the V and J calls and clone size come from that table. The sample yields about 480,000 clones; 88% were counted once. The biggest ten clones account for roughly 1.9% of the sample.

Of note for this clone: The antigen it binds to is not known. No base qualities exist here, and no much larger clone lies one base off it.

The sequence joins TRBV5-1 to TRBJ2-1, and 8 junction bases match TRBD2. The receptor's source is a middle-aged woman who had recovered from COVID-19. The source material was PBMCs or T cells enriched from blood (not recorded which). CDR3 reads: CASSYASGRNYNEQFF. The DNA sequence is TGCGCCAGCAGCTATGCCAGCGGGAGAAATTACAATGAGCAGTTCTTC.